Below, 5 T cell receptor beta chains from the same sample are listed, as sequenced in a study of cytomegalovirus exposure and HLA in healthy donors. The primer mix had 60 Vbeta and 13 Jbeta primers. TCRdb's table, derived via immunoSEQ multiplex PCR, lists solely in-frame clones and lacks some. The data contain some 66,000 clones, around three quarters of them singletons. Specimen: PBMCs. The receptors originated from a man aged 55 to 69 in good health and CMV-seropositive.

The J gene is TRBJ2-1, the V gene TRBV4-1; 13 nucleotides match TRBD2. The J segment lost 8 bases and the V segment lost 4 bases, leaving 17 bases of the junction unmatched. This CDR3 comprises 19 residues. Germline assignment: CDR1 MGHRA and CDR2 YSYEKL. The CDR3 nucleotides are TGCGCCAGCAGCCTGGGACTAGCGGGAACCCGTCGGGCTAACCATGAGCAGTTCTTC. Its translation: CASSLGLAGTRRANHEQFF.

The V gene is TRBV13, the J gene TRBJ2-7; 10 positions match TRBD2. There are 15 residues in the CDR3. Losses at the gene ends were 5 bases for V and 3 bases for J; bases not matched to a gene: 7. Germline-derived CDR1 and CDR2 are PRHDT and FYEKMQ (reference sequence). In DNA form, the CDR3 reads TGTGCCAGCAGCCCGTCTAGCGGGGGTGTCTACGAGCAGTACTTC. This translates into CASSPSSGGVYEQYF.

This chain connects TRBV4-1 to TRBJ2-2; 10 bases map to TRBD1. J lost 5 bases, V lost 0 bases, and 6 bases had no gene match. The CDR3 is made up of 17 amino acids. Germline lookup yields CDR1 MGHRA and CDR2 YSYEKL. CDR3 in amino acids: CASSQDFRDRGTGELFF. The DNA for the CDR3 is TGCGCCAGCAGCCAAGATTTCCGGGACAGGGGAACCGGGGAGCTGTTTTTT.

Note on this clone: The junction does not match germline at one end; this may be a read error. This chain uses TRBV7-9 with TRBJ2-3; a weak D match, TRBD1 (6 bases). Germline V gene sequence: CDR1 SEHNR, CDR2 FQNEAQ (reference sequence). CDR3 length: 16 residues. The CDR3: CSSSSLTGFSTDTQYF. The CDR3 nucleotides are TGTTCCAGCAGCTCACTTACAGGGTTTAGCACAGATACGCAGTATTTT.

The chain couples TRBV11-2 to TRBJ2-1, with unresolved D. Germline-derived CDR1 and CDR2 are SGHAT and FQNNGV. Trimming took 3 bases from V and 9 from J, leaving 12 bases between them. CDR3 length: 13 residues. CDR3 nucleotide sequence: TGTGCCAGCAGCTTGGAACAAACGGGTGAGCAGTTCTTC. It yields the protein CASSLEQTGEQFF.